These 31 T cell receptor beta chains share one sample of origin, sequenced in a study of shared clonotypes between healthy human individuals. This table comes from immunoSEQ multiplex PCR, and its TCRdb copy is limited to in-frame clones, with some not included. The sample holds 1,500,000 or so clones, around 95% seen once. Input material: naive CD4+ T cells sorted from blood. Subset here: CD45RA+ positively selected. These receptors originate from a man under 40 in good health.

J is TRBJ2-7 and V is TRBV7-9; D ambiguous. The ends were cut back, 3 bases at V and 5 bases at J, with 8 bases in the middle. The CDR3 length is 12 residues. In germline, CDR1 is SEHNR, CDR2 FQNEAQ (reference sequence). The CDR3 DNA follows: TGTGCCAGCAGCTTCGCTCAGGACGAGCAGTACTTC. This encodes CASSFAQDEQYF.

The chain combines TRBV18 with TRBJ1-6, with D unresolved. The CDR3 sequence is 16 residues long. The V end lost 3 bases, the J end lost 0 bases, and 9 bases lay between the germline ends. Germline CDR1 and CDR2: KGHSH and LQKENI. The CDR3 reads CASSPHSSSYNSPLHF. The CDR3 DNA reads as TGTGCCAGCTCACCGCACTCCAGCTCCTATAATTCACCCCTCCACTTT.

The chain joins TRBV27 to TRBJ1-1; tentative D call: TRBD1 (5 bases). From germline, CDR1 is MNHEY and CDR2 SMNVEV (reference sequence). V lost 4 bases to trimming and J lost 3 bases, with 18 bases between them. This CDR3 contains 16 residues. Here the CDR3 DNA reads TGTGCCAGCAGTTCGCGGCAGGGTTCCTTGGACACTGAAGCTTTCTTT. Protein: CASSSRQGSLDTEAFF.

In the case of this clone: Compared with germline, one end of the junction differs, possibly owing to a read error. V gene TRBV7-2 combines with J gene TRBJ2-5, with D unclear. CDR1 SGHTA and CDR2 FQGNSA come from the germline V gene. The CDR3 has 11 residues. DNA of the CDR3: TGTGCCAGCAGCCGGACGTCCCATTGCCACTTC. Translating it yields CASSRTSHCHF.

J is TRBJ2-7 and V is TRBV28; 10 nucleotides agree with TRBD1. The V gene's germline CDR1 is MDHEN and CDR2 SYDVKM. The CDR3 contains 14 residues. Germline trimming cut 3 bases from V and 4 bases from J; bases unmatched to any gene: 3. The CDR3: CASSFWDRGYEQYF. CDR3 sequence (DNA): TGTGCCAGCAGTTTTTGGGACAGGGGTTACGAGCAGTACTTC.

The rearrangement joins TRBV5-1 to TRBJ2-1; TRBD2 agrees at 14 bases. The CDR3 spans 18 residues. Germline CDR1 SGHRS, CDR2 YFSETQ. The J segment lost 3 bases and the V segment lost 4 bases, leaving 9 bases of the junction unmatched. The CDR3 loop is CASSQNPGTSGSYNEQFF. The CDR3 bases are TGCGCCAGCAGCCAAAACCCCGGGACTAGCGGGAGCTACAATGAGCAGTTCTTC.

The chain has TRBV5-5 and TRBJ2-7, with 7 bases identical to TRBD1. CDR3 length equals 15 residues. Germline V CDR1 and CDR2: SGHKS, YYEKEE (reference sequence). V lost 4 bases to trimming and J lost 0 bases; unmatched junction nucleotides: 7. CDR3 sequence reads: CASSPTGTVSYEQYF. CDR3 sequence (DNA): TGTGCCAGCAGCCCGACCGGGACAGTCTCCTACGAGCAGTACTTC. The variable domain in full, with the rest retrieved from reference TRBV5-5 and TRBJ2-7, is DAGVTQSPTHLIKTRGQQVTLRCSPISGHKSVSWYQQVLGQGPQFIFQYYEKEERGRGNFPDRFSARQFPNYSSELNVNALLLGDSALYLCASSPTGTVSYEQYFGPGTRLTVT.

The chain combines TRBV27 with TRBJ2-1, with TRBD2 matching over 8 bases. The CDR3 length is 15 residues. CDR1 and CDR2 from the germline V gene are MNHEY and SMNVEV (reference sequence). The J segment lost 5 bases and the V segment lost 3 bases, leaving 6 bases of the junction unmatched. The CDR3 coding sequence is TGTGCCAGCAGTTTCGTAGCGGGATGGGACAATGAGCAGTTCTTC. Encoded protein: CASSFVAGWDNEQFF.

The J gene is TRBJ2-6, the V gene TRBV19; 11 positions match TRBD1. Trimming removed 5 bases from V and 0 bases from J; junction bases left unmatched: 3. CDR1 is LNHDA, CDR2 SQIVND, per germline (reference sequence). This CDR3 comprises 17 residues. CDR3 DNA: TGTGCCAGTAGTGGGGGGACAGGGGGCTCTGGGGCCAACGTCCTGACTTTC. Its translation: CASSGGTGGSGANVLTF.

This clone was seen a few times. The chain combines TRBV7-8 with TRBJ2-7; tentative D call: TRBD2 (5 bases). This CDR3 contains 13 residues. Trimming took off 0 bases at V and 6 bases at J, with 9 bases between the two ends. The germline gives CDR1 SGHVS, CDR2 FQNEAQ. Here the CDR3 reads CASSLAGVGEQYF. CDR3 DNA sequence: TGTGCCAGCAGCTTAGCGGGAGTGGGCGAGCAGTACTTC.

The J gene is TRBJ1-1, the V gene TRBV5-1, with D uncertain. V was cut by 4 bases and J by 1 base, with 11 bases left in between. Per the germline V gene, CDR1 is SGHRS and CDR2 is YFSETQ. The CDR3 consists of 14 residues. The CDR3 loop reads CASSPSAPNTEAFF. The CDR3, as DNA: TGCGCCAGCAGCCCCAGCGCTCCGAACACTGAAGCTTTCTTT.

The chain couples TRBV27 to TRBJ2-1; 9 bases are shared with TRBD1. This CDR3 has 17 amino acids. J was trimmed by 2 bases and V by 6 bases; bases with no gene match: 11. Germline CDR1 reads MNHEY; CDR2 reads SMNVEV (reference sequence). CDR3 sequence: CASRREYRDRAYNEQFF. In DNA form, the CDR3 reads TGTGCCAGCAGGAGGGAGTACAGGGACAGGGCCTACAATGAGCAGTTCTTC.

This chain connects TRBV5-1 to TRBJ2-3; D is undetermined. The CDR3 has 13 amino acids. V was shortened by 4 bases and J by 6 bases, with 12 bases between the two germline ends. CDR1 and CDR2 (germline): SGHRS, YFSETQ. The CDR3 nucleotides read TGCGCCAGCAGCCTGATAGGGTACGATACGCAGTATTTT. Translating it yields CASSLIGYDTQYF.

The J gene is TRBJ2-7, the V gene TRBV7-9; possible D gene TRBD1, 6 bases. Between the trimmed V and J ends, which lost 5 bases and 0 bases, there was a span of 11 bases. Germline V gene sequence: CDR1 SEHNR, CDR2 FQNEAQ (reference sequence). The CDR3 runs 14 residues. CDR3 sequence reads: CASSDRQASYEQYF. The CDR3 DNA sequence: TGTGCCAGCAGCGACCGACAGGCCTCCTACGAGCAGTACTTC.

This rearrangement joins TRBV7-9 to TRBJ2-7; tentatively, D is TRBD1 (6 bases). CDR3 length: 14 amino acids. Germline lookup yields CDR1 SEHNR and CDR2 FQNEAQ (reference sequence). Trimming pared 5 bases from V and 3 bases from J, leaving 14 bases between. In DNA form, the CDR3 reads TGTGCCAGCAGCATGGGGGCAGGGCACTACGAGCAGTACTTC. This sequence encodes CASSMGAGHYEQYF. Looking up the rest from reference TRBV7-9 and TRBJ2-7 gives the full variable domain: DTGVSQNPRHKITKRGQNVTFRCDPISEHNRLYWYRQTLGQGPEFLTYFQNEAQLEKSRLLSDRFSAERPKGSFSTLEIQRTEQGDSAMYLCASSMGAGHYEQYFGPGTRLTVT.

This chain connects TRBV19 to TRBJ1-5, with 9 bases aligning to TRBD1. Germline V gene data show CDR1 as LNHDA and CDR2 as SQIVND (reference sequence). The V segment lost 6 bases and the J segment 3 bases; nucleotides outside the gene matches: 9. There are 16 residues in the CDR3. The CDR3 DNA is TGTGCCAGTAGCACCCCCGGGACAGGGTCCAATCAGCCCCAGCATTTT. Its protein product is CASSTPGTGSNQPQHF.

The chain couples TRBV5-6 to TRBJ2-7; D is unresolved. V lost 3 bases, J lost 4 bases, and 23 bases lay in between. Per the germline V gene, CDR1 is SGHDT and CDR2 is YYEEEE. The CDR3 is made up of 17 amino acids. The CDR3 sequence is CASSSSQLSAIRYEQYF. The DNA for the CDR3 is TGTGCCAGCAGCTCGTCTCAATTGAGCGCGATCCGATACGAGCAGTACTTC.

The J gene is TRBJ2-2, the V gene TRBV5-1; D is undetermined. Trimming removed 4 bases from V and 7 bases from J, with 14 bases in between. Germline lookup yields CDR1 SGHRS and CDR2 YFSETQ. The CDR3 spans 14 residues. CDR3 sequence (DNA): TGCGCCAGCAGCCCCGGTCTAGATGGCGGGGAGCTGTTTTTT. Amino acid sequence: CASSPGLDGGELFF. Full variable domain (missing parts from reference TRBV5-1 and TRBJ2-2): KAGVTQTPRYLIKTRGQQVTLSCSPISGHRSVSWYQQTPGQGLQFLFEYFSETQRNKGNFPGRFSGRQFSNSRSEMNVSTLELGDSALYLCASSPGLDGGELFFGEGSRLTVL.

This clone was seen a single time. This chain joins TRBV11-1 and TRBJ2-4, with D hard to call. The germline V gene has CDR1 SGHAT and CDR2 FQDESV (reference sequence). Trimming removed 6 bases from V and 0 bases from J, with 6 bases in between. This CDR3 spans 13 amino acids. The CDR3 nucleotides are TGTGCCAGCAGTGCCCAAGCCAAAAACATTCAGTACTTC. Translating it yields CASSAQAKNIQYF.

This clone was detected once. The chain combines TRBV6-5 with TRBJ2-1, with D possibly being TRBD1 (5 bases). The CDR3 is 15 amino acids. Germline lookup yields CDR1 MNHEY and CDR2 SVGAGI. V lost 6 bases to trimming and J lost 4 bases, with 16 bases between them. This chain's CDR3 is CASSSQVGPYNEQFF. The CDR3 nucleotides are TGTGCCAGCAGCTCACAGGTCGGGCCTTACAATGAGCAGTTCTTC.

DNA of the CDR3: TGCGCCAGCACCGATTCGGGACAGTTCACCGGGGAGCTGTTTTTT. It is translated as CASTDSGQFTGELFF. This chain joins TRBV5-1 and TRBJ2-2; 7 positions match TRBD1. Germline V lookup: CDR1 SGHRS, CDR2 YFSETQ. V shed 6 bases, J shed 4 bases, and the junction held 9 bases outside the gene matches. This CDR3 has 15 amino acids.

The V and J genes are TRBV5-6 and TRBJ2-3, with 12 bases identical to TRBD2. The CDR3 covers 16 residues. The germline V gene has CDR1 SGHDT and CDR2 YYEEEE. V lost 6 bases and J lost 2; bases outside the gene matches: 7. This chain's CDR3 is CASTPTSGRNTDTQYF. The CDR3 region has the DNA TGTGCCAGCACCCCGACTAGCGGGAGAAACACAGATACGCAGTATTTT.

The chain couples TRBV18 to TRBJ1-4, with a tentative D call TRBD1 (6 bases). Looked up from germline, CDR1 is KGHSH and CDR2 is LQKENI. CDR3 length: 13 amino acids. Trimming left V 5 bases short and J 7 bases short, with 11 bases between. The CDR3 DNA reads as TGTGCCAGCTCAACCAGACAGGCTGAAAAACTGTTTTTT. This translates into CASSTRQAEKLFF. The complete variable domain, with remaining parts taken from reference TRBV18 and TRBJ1-4, reads NAGVMQNPRHLVRRRGQEARLRCSPMKGHSHVYWYRQLPEEGLKFMVYLQKENIIDESGMPKERFSAEFPKEGPSILRIQQVVRGDSAAYFCASSTRQAEKLFFGSGTQLSVL.

This chain uses TRBV4-3 with TRBJ2-1; D is tentatively TRBD1 or TRBD2 (5 bases each). Germline CDR1 and CDR2: LGHNA and YSLEER. The length of the CDR3 is 13 residues. V was trimmed by 4 bases and J by 3 bases, leaving 7 bases between them. The CDR3 DNA reads TGCGCCAGCAGCCTGGGACGCTACAATGAGCAGTTCTTC. It is translated as CASSLGRYNEQFF.

The V and J genes are TRBV5-8 and TRBJ2-2; TRBD1 might be the D (6 bases). The CDR3 runs 15 residues. Per the germline V gene, CDR1 is SGHTS and CDR2 is YDEGEE. V lost 0 bases and J 6 bases, leaving 12 bases between the germline ends. CDR3 region: CASSLAGVAPGELFF. In DNA form, the CDR3 reads TGTGCCAGCAGCTTGGCAGGGGTTGCCCCCGGGGAGCTGTTTTTT.

As for this clone: This specimen includes other DNA sequences encoding the same CDR3. The genes are TRBV7-9 and TRBJ2-7; D uncertain. The CDR3 has 12 amino acids. V was trimmed by 2 bases and J by 0 bases, leaving 2 bases between them. Germline-derived CDR1 and CDR2 are SEHNR and FQNEAQ (reference sequence). The CDR3 protein is CASSLTSYEQYF. CDR3 coding DNA: TGTGCCAGCAGCTTAACCTCCTACGAGCAGTACTTC.

The V call is TRBV19, the J call TRBJ1-5; possibly TRBD1 for D (6 bases). V lost 4 bases and J 0 bases, leaving 13 bases between the germline ends. Germline loops: CDR1 LNHDA, CDR2 SQIVND (reference sequence). CDR3 length: 16 amino acids. In DNA form, the CDR3 reads TGTGCCAGTAGTAAGGCAGGGGATTATAGCAATCAGCCCCAGCATTTT. The encoded protein is CASSKAGDYSNQPQHF.

This chain connects TRBV5-4 to TRBJ1-1, with 7 bases lining up with TRBD1. The CDR3 spans 15 residues. Per germline, CDR1 SGHNT and CDR2 YYREEE (reference sequence). With V trimmed by 0 bases and J by 4 bases, 6 bases remained unmatched. In DNA, the CDR3 is TGTGCCAGCAGCTTGGCCCGACAGGGTATCACTGAAGCTTTCTTT. Protein: CASSLARQGITEAFF.

The chain uses TRBV6-5 and TRBJ2-2, with D maybe TRBD2 (5 bases). The CDR3 length is 15 residues. Germline assignment: CDR1 MNHEY and CDR2 SVGAGI. With 7 bases removed from V and 5 bases from J, the gap between germline ends came to 17 bases. The CDR3 loop reads CASKDSGRTTGELFF. In DNA, the CDR3 is TGTGCCAGCAAAGATTCGGGCAGGACTACCGGGGAGCTGTTTTTT.

The chain is built from TRBV28 and TRBJ2-3; D is unresolved. The V end was cut by 3 bases, the J end by 0 bases, with 13 bases between. This CDR3 is 16 amino acids long. Germline CDR1 reads MDHEN; CDR2 reads SYDVKM. The DNA for the CDR3 is TGTGCCAGCAGTTTCCCCTTCCCTGGCAGCACAGATACGCAGTATTTT. Amino acid sequence: CASSFPFPGSTDTQYF.

This chain connects TRBV4-3 to TRBJ2-1, with 9 positions matching TRBD2. The CDR3 is made up of 15 amino acids. V shed 2 bases, J shed 7 bases, and the junction held 6 bases outside the gene matches. The germline gives CDR1 LGHNA, CDR2 YSLEER. The CDR3 protein is CASSQLAGNSNEQFF. DNA for the CDR3: TGCGCCAGCAGCCAACTAGCGGGAAATAGTAATGAGCAGTTCTTC.